The 12 T cell receptor beta chains given below trace back to one sample, sequenced in a study of OX40 agonist ivuxolimab in advanced cancers. Method: immunoSEQ multiplex PCR; TCRdb's copy keeps in-frame clones and lacks some. The sample has approximately 50,000 clones, 70% to 90% seen once. Sequenced here: CD4+ or CD8+ T cells sorted from blood, sampled in a trial of the OX40 agonist ivuxolimab. The receptors here all came from an adult with an advanced solid tumor such as melanoma, head and neck, liver or kidney cancer.

The chain recombines TRBV19 with TRBJ2-2; 9 bases match TRBD1. The CDR3 sequence is 15 residues long. With V trimmed by 5 bases and J by 2 bases, 3 bases remained unmatched. Per the germline V gene, CDR1 is LNHDA and CDR2 is SQIVND (reference sequence). The CDR3 nucleotides read TGTGCCAGTAGTCCGACAGGGGGTAACACCGGGGAGCTGTTTTTT. Translation gives CASSPTGGNTGELFF.

J is TRBJ2-3 and V is TRBV19; D is unclear. The CDR3 loop spans 15 amino acids. Germline CDR1 LNHDA, CDR2 SQIVND (reference sequence). Trimming pared 3 bases from V and 6 bases from J, leaving 16 bases between. DNA for the CDR3: TGTGCCAGTAGTATTGACGGAAAAGTACAGGATACGCAGTATTTT. Residues: CASSIDGKVQDTQYF.

The CDR3 DNA reads as TGTGCCAGCAGCGGGGGCGAGATTACGGCAGATACGCAGTATTTT. Translation: CASSGGEITADTQYF. The J gene is TRBJ2-3, the V gene TRBV9; perhaps TRBD1 as D (5 bases). V shed 3 bases and J shed 4 bases, with 15 bases lying between them. Per the germline V gene, CDR1 is SGDLS and CDR2 is YYNGEE. The CDR3 covers 15 residues.

J is TRBJ2-5 and V is TRBV5-8, with 10 bases lining up with TRBD1. The V and J ends lost 4 bases and 1 base, in that order; junction bases with no gene match: 4. CDR1 SGHTS and CDR2 YDEGEE come from the germline V gene. The CDR3 extends over 15 amino acids. CDR3 amino acids: CASSPGDRGQETQYF. DNA for the CDR3: TGTGCCAGCAGCCCAGGGGACAGGGGCCAAGAGACCCAGTACTTC. Full variable domain (outside the CDR3, taken from reference TRBV5-8 and TRBJ2-5): EAGVTQSPTHLIKTRGQQATLRCSPISGHTSVYWYQQALGLGLQFLLWYDEGEERNRGNFPPRFSGRQFPNYSSELNVNALELEDSALYLCASSPGDRGQETQYFGPGTRLLVL.

J is TRBJ2-1 and V is TRBV28, with 14 bases matching TRBD2. Losses at the gene ends were 6 bases for V and 4 bases for J; bases not matched to a gene: 17. The CDR3 extends over 20 amino acids. CDR1 and CDR2 (germline): MDHEN, SYDVKM. In DNA form, the CDR3 reads TGTGCCAGCAGGATGATAGGGGGACTAGCGGGAGCCGGGGCGTACAATGAGCAGTTCTTC. Translation gives CASRMIGGLAGAGAYNEQFF.

The chain carries TRBV19 and TRBJ2-5; 10 bases map to TRBD1. Germline V lookup: CDR1 LNHDA, CDR2 SQIVND (reference sequence). V was pared by 6 bases and J by 5 bases, with 3 bases of the junction left unmatched. This CDR3 contains 13 residues. CDR3 in amino acids: CASRDRGLETQYF. Here the CDR3 DNA reads TGTGCCAGTAGGGACAGGGGGTTGGAGACCCAGTACTTC.

The chain combines TRBV6-1 with TRBJ1-4; D not certain. Germline V gene data show CDR1 as MNHNS and CDR2 as SASEGT. The CDR3 runs to 15 residues. The V and J ends lost 7 bases and 3 bases respectively, with 15 bases between them. CDR3 DNA sequence: TGTGCCAGCATTGGACTGAGGCTGGCTAATGAAAAACTGTTTTTT. Translating it yields CASIGLRLANEKLFF.

The rearrangement uses TRBV7-6 and TRBJ2-1, with 10 bases matching TRBD1. CDR3 length: 15 residues. Germline CDR1 reads SGHVS; CDR2 reads FNYEAQ. V lost 5 bases to trimming and J lost 5 bases; unmatched junction nucleotides: 6. The CDR3 region is CASSLRQGANNEQFF. The CDR3 nucleotides read TGTGCCAGCAGCCTCCGACAGGGGGCAAACAATGAGCAGTTCTTC.

For the CDR3, the DNA is TGTGCCTGGACCCTCAGGGGGAGGGCCTACGAGCAGTACTTC. As protein: CAWTLRGRAYEQYF. J is TRBJ2-7 and V is TRBV30, with D perhaps being TRBD1 or TRBD2 (7 bases each). The CDR3 contains 14 residues. CDR1 and CDR2 from the germline V gene are GTSNPN and SVGIG (reference sequence). V dropped 4 bases and J dropped 2 bases, with 15 bases sitting between them.

The chain carries TRBV15 and TRBJ1-2; D not certain. Germline V gene lookup returns CDR1 LNHNV and CDR2 YYDKDF (reference sequence). The length of the CDR3 is 16 residues. Trimming took 1 base from V and 0 from J, leaving 12 bases between them. CDR3 bases: TGTGCCACCAGCAGAGTCCGGCAGGAACCTAACTATGGCTACACCTTC. It yields the protein CATSRVRQEPNYGYTF.

The chain has TRBV7-2 and TRBJ2-3; the D is unclear. Looked up from germline, CDR1 is SGHTA and CDR2 is FQGNSA. Trimming cost V 1 base and J 8 bases, with 16 bases left between them. The CDR3 has 15 amino acids. CDR3 protein: CASSLVRASFVTQYF. CDR3 bases: TGTGCCAGCAGCTTAGTTAGGGCTTCCTTTGTTACGCAGTATTTT.

This clone showed up just a few times. V and J are TRBV4-1 and TRBJ1-4; D is undetermined. Per germline, CDR1 MGHRA and CDR2 YSYEKL. Between the trimmed V and J ends, which lost 4 bases and 8 bases, there was a span of 20 bases. CDR3 size: 16 residues. The DNA of the CDR3 is TGCGCCAGCAGCCCTCGCTTTAATATCATGGCCGAAAAACTGTTTTTT. It translates to CASSPRFNIMAEKLFF.